This TCR beta chain is from a study of blood T cells in healthy people across ages. Overall study findings and caveats: Diversity of TCR beta per million T cells declined in a roughly linear way with age.

The individuals who served as donors were healthy Caucasians living in Russia, aged roughly 6 to 100. Isolated PBMCs totaled at least 7 million in each sample. A J-beta primer mix and a sample-barcoded 5' primer were used in a second PCR of roughly 6 to 11 cycles. Each CDR3 protein gets one entry after TCRdb re-called the 5' RACE reads with MiXCR. The data show hundreds of thousands of distinct CDR3 sequences, approximately 50% seen once. A remark on this clonotype: What it recognizes is unknown.

This receptor was taken from a man between 60 and 75 years old in good health. Material: blood.

Here the CDR3 reads CASKLAGGPWEQYF. CDR3 in DNA: TGTGCCAGCAAATTAGCGGGGGGTCCTTGGGAGCAGTACTTC. The V gene is TRBV27, the J gene TRBJ2-7, with 10 bases that match TRBD2. There are 14 residues in the CDR3. CDR1 MNHEY and CDR2 SMNVEV come from the germline V gene (reference sequence). The junction had 10 bases not matched to a gene; V was cut back by 7 bases and J by 7 bases.